This T cell receptor beta chain was sequenced in a study of T cell responses to AZD1222 COVID-19 vaccine. Trimming took 6 bases from V and 5 from J, leaving 16 bases between them. The CDR3 runs 15 residues. Germline CDR1 and CDR2: SGHTA and FQGTGA. Concerning this clone: The sample has other DNA sequences that encode this CDR3 too.

Profiling relied on immunoSEQ multiplex PCR, and the TCRdb table lists in-frame clones only, not all of them. This sample has 100,000 to 150,000 clones, with 90% found just once. The sequencing used peripheral blood, collected on day 0 of AZD1222 vaccination. This chain joins TRBV7-3 and TRBJ2-2; maybe TRBD2 (6 bases). The TCR sequence derives from an adult in good health. The CDR3 spells CASSPSGGVTGELFF. CDR3 in DNA: TGTGCCAGCAGTCCGTCCGGGGGAGTGACCGGGGAGCTGTTTTTT.